This paragraph reports one TCR beta chain. Its antigen is not known. These data come from a study of early T cells in non-severe SARS-CoV-2 infection. Study-wide points: VDJdb-based matching was biased toward anti-spike CD8 responses and missed private and CD4 specificities.

The length of the CDR3 is 14 residues. CDR1 is MGHDK, CDR2 SYGVNS, per germline. Losses at the gene ends were 6 bases for V and 3 bases for J; bases not matched to a gene: 3. Each single cDNA molecule received a unique molecular identifier. From the 5' RACE reads, TCRdb called clonotypes with MiXCR, one entry per CDR3 protein. In the table there are tens of thousands of distinct CDR3 sequences, roughly 6.6% of which are singletons. The sample here was whole blood, taken at baseline. The receptor was isolated from an adult who was a healthcare worker with PCR-confirmed SARS-CoV-2 infection or an uninfected control (not recorded which). The chain recombines TRBV25-1 with TRBJ2-3; 10 bases align to TRBD1. The CDR3 DNA follows: TGTGCCAGCAGCCGGACAGGGGGAACAGATACGCAGTATTTT. Encoded protein: CASSRTGGTDTQYF.